The source of this TCR beta chain is a study of blood T cell repertoires in COVID-19. Source study methods: Amplification from reference gene primers served as the basis for estimated nucleated cell counts. Generated by immunoSEQ multiplex PCR, the TCRdb table keeps only in-frame clones and is missing some. V and J calls and clone size are given by that table; D and trimming were obtained from the DNA. This table has about 130,000 clones, 81% appearing once. Trimming removed 5 bases from V and 5 bases from J; junction bases left unmatched: 11. Germline lookup yields CDR1 MNHEY and CDR2 SVGEGT. The CDR3 consists of 18 residues.

This chain joins TRBV6-2 or TRBV6-3 and TRBJ2-1; 14 bases are a match to TRBD2. The receptor's source is a woman aged 55-70 years with active or convalescent COVID-19. The sample taken for sequencing was peripheral blood. The DNA for the CDR3 is TGTGCCAGCAGTCTCTTAGGGACTAGCGGGAGTGGGAACAATGAGCAGTTCTTC. This translates into CASSLLGTSGSGNNEQFF.